The clone carrying this T cell receptor (beta chain) was observed a handful of times. Generated by immunoSEQ multiplex PCR, the TCRdb table keeps only in-frame clones and is missing some. Counted here are some 390,000 clones, roughly nine tenths occurring once; the ten biggest clones make up 1.7%. The entry originates in a study of blood T cell repertoires in COVID-19. The germline gives CDR1 MDHEN, CDR2 SYDVKM. V lost 3 bases, J lost 4 bases, and 15 bases lay in between. The CDR3 extends over 15 amino acids. Sequenced input: PBMCs or T cells enriched from blood (not recorded which). The sequence was collected from a woman in her thirties who had recovered from COVID-19. The rearrangement uses TRBV28 and TRBJ1-2, with D perhaps matching TRBD1 (6 bases). The CDR3 region has the DNA TGTGCCAGCAGTTTGGTGGGGGCGGGTGGCTATGGCTACACCTTC. Amino acid sequence: CASSLVGAGGYGYTF.